The rows below give T cell receptor beta chains drawn from one sample of a study of response to subunit inactivated influenza vaccine. TCRdb analysed the RT-PCR reads with MiXCR anew, one entry per CDR3 protein. The sample records approximately 250,000 distinct CDR3 sequences, roughly an eighth being singletons. The input for sequencing was non-naive T cells sorted from PBMCs, taken around 15 days before vaccination. All receptors derive from a man aged 45-65 years who received an inactivated influenza vaccine. CDR3s include the opening cysteine and the closing phenylalanine or tryptophan. D genes are given only for firm matches. Size values are once, few and many counts, or a class for expanded clones, and some rows have none.

clone_size: many; d_call: TRBD1; j_call: TRBJ2-3; v_call: TRBV10-3; cdr3_nt: TGTGCCATCAGCAACAGGGGGGAGGCCACAGATACGCAGTATTTT; cdr3_aa: CAISNRGEATDTQYF
clone_size: few; d_call: -; j_call: TRBJ1-2; v_call: TRBV29-1; cdr3_nt: TGCAGCGTTGAAGTTATGGATGGGGGCTACACCTTC; cdr3_aa: CSVEVMDGGYTF
clone_size: medium-sized; d_call: -; j_call: TRBJ2-1; v_call: TRBV15; cdr3_nt: TGTGCCACCAGCAGAGATGCGGGGGCCTTCAATGAGCAGTTCTTC; cdr3_aa: CATSRDAGAFNEQFF
clone_size: -; d_call: -; j_call: TRBJ1-1; v_call: TRBV15; cdr3_nt: TGTGCCACCAGCAGAGATTACAGCCTAATGAACACTGAAGCTTTCTTT; cdr3_aa: CATSRDYSLMNTEAFF
clone_size: -; d_call: -; j_call: TRBJ1-1; v_call: TRBV29-1; cdr3_nt: TGCAGCGTTGAAAGGGAGTTGAACACTGAAGCTTTCTTT; cdr3_aa: CSVERELNTEAFF
clone_size: -; d_call: TRBD1; j_call: TRBJ2-5; v_call: TRBV7-2; cdr3_nt: TGTGCCAGCAGACTAGGACAGGGCTGGGTAGAGACCCAGTACTTC; cdr3_aa: CASRLGQGWVETQYF
clone_size: few; d_call: -; j_call: TRBJ1-6; v_call: TRBV10-3; cdr3_nt: TGTGCCATCAGTGAGGGACAGTCCGATTCACCCCTCCACTTT; cdr3_aa: CAISEGQSDSPLHF
clone_size: many; d_call: TRBD2; j_call: TRBJ2-1; v_call: TRBV24-1; cdr3_nt: TGTGCCACCAGTGATCCTTCTAGCGGGAGAGGTTACAATGAGCAGTTCTTC; cdr3_aa: CATSDPSSGRGYNEQFF
clone_size: -; d_call: -; j_call: TRBJ2-6; v_call: TRBV21-1; cdr3_nt: TGTGCCAGCAGCAAAGTGGGCGGTTTAGCGGGGTCTGGGGCCAACGTCCTGACTTTC; cdr3_aa: CASSKVGGLAGSGANVLTF
clone_size: -; d_call: -; j_call: TRBJ2-2; v_call: TRBV4-3; cdr3_nt: TGCGCCAGCAGCCAAGAAATCGGGGGGGAGCTGTTTTTT; cdr3_aa: CASSQEIGGELFF
clone_size: few; d_call: TRBD1; j_call: TRBJ1-1; v_call: TRBV7-2; cdr3_nt: TGTGCCAGCAGCACGCGACAGGGTGGTACTGAAGCTTTCTTT; cdr3_aa: CASSTRQGGTEAFF